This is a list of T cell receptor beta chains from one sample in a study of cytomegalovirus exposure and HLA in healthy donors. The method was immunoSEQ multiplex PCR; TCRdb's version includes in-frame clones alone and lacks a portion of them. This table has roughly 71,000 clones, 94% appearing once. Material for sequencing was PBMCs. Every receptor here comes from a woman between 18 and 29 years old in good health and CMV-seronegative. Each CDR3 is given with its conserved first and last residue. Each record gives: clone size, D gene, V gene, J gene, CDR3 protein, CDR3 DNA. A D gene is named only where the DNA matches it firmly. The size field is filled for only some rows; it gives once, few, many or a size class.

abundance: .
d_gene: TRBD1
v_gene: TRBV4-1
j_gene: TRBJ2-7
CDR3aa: CASSQEVRDRGVEQYF
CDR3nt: TGCGCCAGCAGCCAGGAGGTAAGGGACAGGGGCGTCGAGCAGTACTTC

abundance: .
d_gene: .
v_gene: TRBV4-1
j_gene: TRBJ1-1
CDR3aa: CASSQDRGGRTEAFF
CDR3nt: TGCGCCAGCAGCCAAGACCGGGGGGGAAGGACTGAAGCTTTCTTT

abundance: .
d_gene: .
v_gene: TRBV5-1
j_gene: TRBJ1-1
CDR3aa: CASSFGVSEAFF
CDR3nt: TGCGCCAGCAGCTTCGGGGTATCAGAAGCTTTCTTT

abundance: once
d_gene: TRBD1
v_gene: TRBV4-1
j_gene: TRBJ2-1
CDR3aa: CASSQVGQGVWDEQFF
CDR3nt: TGCGCCAGCAGCCAAGTGGGACAGGGGGTTTGGGATGAGCAGTTCTTC

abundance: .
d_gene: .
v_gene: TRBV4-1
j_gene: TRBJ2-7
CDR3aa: CASSLTRAGRVYEQYF
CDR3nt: TGCGCCAGCAGCCTCACCAGGGCAGGCAGAGTATACGAGCAGTACTTC

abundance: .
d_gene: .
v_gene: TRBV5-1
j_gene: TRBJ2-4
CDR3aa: CASSLGWTAILAKNIQYF
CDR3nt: TGCGCCAGCAGCTTGGGCTGGACAGCCATCTTGGCCAAAAACATTCAGTACTTC

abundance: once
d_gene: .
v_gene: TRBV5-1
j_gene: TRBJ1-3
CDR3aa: CASSFTGSGNTIYF
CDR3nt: TGCGCCAGCAGCTTTACAGGGTCTGGAAACACCATATATTTT

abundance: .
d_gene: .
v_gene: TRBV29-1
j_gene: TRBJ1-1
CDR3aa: CSVRRLGGVNTEAFF
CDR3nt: TGCAGCGTCCGCAGATTAGGGGGGGTGAACACTGAAGCTTTCTTT

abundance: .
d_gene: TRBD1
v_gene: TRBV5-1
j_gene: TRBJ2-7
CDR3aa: CASSLQPGQGTYEQYF
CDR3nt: TGCGCCAGCAGCTTGCAGCCGGGACAGGGTACCTACGAGCAGTACTTC

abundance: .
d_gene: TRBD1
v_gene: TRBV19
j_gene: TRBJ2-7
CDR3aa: CASSSGQGVDEQYF
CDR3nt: TGTGCCAGTAGTTCGGGACAGGGGGTTGACGAGCAGTACTTC

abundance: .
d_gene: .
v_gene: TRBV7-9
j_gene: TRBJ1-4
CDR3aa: CASSPDSNYNEKLFF
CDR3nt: TGTGCCAGCAGCCCGGACAGCAACTATAATGAAAAACTGTTTTTT

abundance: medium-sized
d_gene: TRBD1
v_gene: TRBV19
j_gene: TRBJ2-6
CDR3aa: CASSISGGSGANVLTF
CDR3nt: TGTGCCAGTAGTATCTCAGGGGGCTCTGGGGCCAACGTCCTGACTTTC

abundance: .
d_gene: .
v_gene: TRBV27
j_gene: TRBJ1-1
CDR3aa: CASSLIGQPNTEAFF
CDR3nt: TGTGCCAGCAGTTTAATTGGGCAGCCGAACACTGAAGCTTTCTTT

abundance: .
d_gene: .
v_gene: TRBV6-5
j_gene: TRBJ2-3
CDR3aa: CASSYSYGTSTDTQYF
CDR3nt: TGTGCCAGCAGTTACTCGTACGGGACTAGCACAGATACGCAGTATTTT

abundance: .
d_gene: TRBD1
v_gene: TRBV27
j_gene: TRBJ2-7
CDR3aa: CASSQGQGGVEQYF
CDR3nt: TGTGCCAGCAGCCAAGGACAGGGGGGAGTCGAGCAGTACTTC

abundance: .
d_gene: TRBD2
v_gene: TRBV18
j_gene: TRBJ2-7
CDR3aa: CASSPPPSLGLAGGLQQYF
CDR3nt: TGTGCCAGCTCACCTCCCCCTTCCTTGGGACTAGCGGGGGGCCTACAGCAGTACTTC

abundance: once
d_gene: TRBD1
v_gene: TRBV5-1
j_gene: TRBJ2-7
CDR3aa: CASSFGTGNSYEQYF
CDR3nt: TGCGCCAGCAGCTTTGGGACAGGGAATTCCTACGAGCAGTACTTC

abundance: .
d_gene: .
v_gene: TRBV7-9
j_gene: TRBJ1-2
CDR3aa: CASSLGQGLNYGYTF
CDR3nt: TGTGCCAGCAGCTTAGGGCAGGGGCTTAACTATGGCTACACCTTC

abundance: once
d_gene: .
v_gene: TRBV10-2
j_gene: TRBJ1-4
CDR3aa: CASRTDEKLFF
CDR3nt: TGCGCCAGCAGGACAGATGAAAAACTGTTTTTT

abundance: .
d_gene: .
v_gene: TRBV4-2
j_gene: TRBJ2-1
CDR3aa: CASSQAEGGGPSNEQFF
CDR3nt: TGTGCCAGCAGCCAAGCCGAGGGCGGGGGCCCTTCGAATGAGCAGTTCTTC

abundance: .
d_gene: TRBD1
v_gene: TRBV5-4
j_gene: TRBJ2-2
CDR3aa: CASSLRQGVLPGELFF
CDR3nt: TGTGCCAGCAGCTTGCGACAGGGGGTCCTCCCCGGGGAGCTGTTTTTT

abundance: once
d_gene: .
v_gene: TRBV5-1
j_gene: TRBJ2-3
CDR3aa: CASSLFSGGTDTQYF
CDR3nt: TGCGCCAGCAGCTTGTTTAGCGGAGGCACAGATACGCAGTATTTT

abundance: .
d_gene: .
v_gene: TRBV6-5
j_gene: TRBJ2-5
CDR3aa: CASSYSPRVTEAQYF
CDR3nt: TGTGCCAGCAGTTACTCTCCCAGGGTGACTGAGGCCCAGTACTTC

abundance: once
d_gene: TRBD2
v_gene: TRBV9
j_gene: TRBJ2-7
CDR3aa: CASSAAAGGSYEQYF
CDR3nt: TGTGCCAGCAGCGCAGCAGCGGGAGGTTCCTACGAGCAGTACTTC

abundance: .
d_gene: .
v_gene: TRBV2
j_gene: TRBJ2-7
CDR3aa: CASSERGGSSYEQYF
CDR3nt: TGTGCCAGCAGTGAACGTGGGGGGAGCTCCTACGAGCAGTACTTC

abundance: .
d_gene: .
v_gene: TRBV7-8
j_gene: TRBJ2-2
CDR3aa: CASVGFAGTQNTGELFF
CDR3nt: TGTGCCAGCGTCGGGTTTGCCGGGACACAGAACACCGGGGAGCTGTTTTTT

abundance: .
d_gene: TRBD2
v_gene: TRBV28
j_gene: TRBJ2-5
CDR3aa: CASSSLILAGVNIGLGTQYF
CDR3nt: TGTGCCAGCAGTTCCCTCATACTAGCGGGGGTGAATATAGGATTAGGGACCCAGTACTTC

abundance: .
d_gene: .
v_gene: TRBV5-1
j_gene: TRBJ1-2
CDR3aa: CASSLVFGEGYTF
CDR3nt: TGCGCCAGCAGCTTGGTTTTTGGGGAGGGCTACACCTTC

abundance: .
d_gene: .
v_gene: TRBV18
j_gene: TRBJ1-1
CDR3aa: CASSPRQFLETEAFF
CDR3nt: TGTGCCAGCTCACCCCGACAGTTTTTAGAGACTGAAGCTTTCTTT

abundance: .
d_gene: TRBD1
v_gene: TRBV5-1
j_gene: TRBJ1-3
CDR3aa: CASSVSYGTGGNTIYF
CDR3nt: TGCGCCAGCAGCGTATCTTACGGGACAGGGGGAAACACCATATATTTT

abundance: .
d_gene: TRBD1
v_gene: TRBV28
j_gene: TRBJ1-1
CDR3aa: CASSSAPGQVATEAFF
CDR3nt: TGTGCCAGCAGTTCCGCGCCGGGACAGGTAGCCACTGAAGCTTTCTTT

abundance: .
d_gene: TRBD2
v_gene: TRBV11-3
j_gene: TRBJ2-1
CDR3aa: CASSLGGGAVDEQFF
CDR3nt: TGTGCCAGCAGCTTGGGCGGGGGGGCCGTTGATGAGCAGTTCTTC

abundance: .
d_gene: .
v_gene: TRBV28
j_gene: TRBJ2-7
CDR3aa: CASSAPGSSSYEQYF
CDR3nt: TGTGCCAGCAGCGCCCCCGGGTCTAGCTCCTACGAGCAGTACTTC

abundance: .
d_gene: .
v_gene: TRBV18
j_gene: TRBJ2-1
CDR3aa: CASSGRASEVNEQFF
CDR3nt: TGTGCCAGCTCAGGCAGAGCTAGCGAGGTAAATGAGCAGTTCTTC

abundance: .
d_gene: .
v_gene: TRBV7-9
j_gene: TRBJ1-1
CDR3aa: CASSLTANTEAFF
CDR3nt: TGTGCCAGCAGCTTAACAGCGAACACTGAAGCTTTCTTT

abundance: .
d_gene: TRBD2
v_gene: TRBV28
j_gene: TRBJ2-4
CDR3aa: CASSWAGGYPKNIQYF
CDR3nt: TGTGCCAGCAGTTGGGCGGGGGGGTACCCTAAAAACATTCAGTACTTC

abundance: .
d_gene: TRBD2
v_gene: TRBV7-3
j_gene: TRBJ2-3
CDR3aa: CASSLRGLAGGGGSDTQYF
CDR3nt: TGTGCCAGCAGCTTAAGAGGACTAGCGGGGGGAGGTGGTTCAGATACGCAGTATTTT

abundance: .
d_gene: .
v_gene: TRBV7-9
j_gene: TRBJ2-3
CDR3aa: CASSLRPSGTQYF
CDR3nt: TGTGCCAGCAGCCTTCGTCCGTCCGGTACGCAGTATTTT

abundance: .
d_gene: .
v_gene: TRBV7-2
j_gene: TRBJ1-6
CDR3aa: CASSLGLPAPLHF
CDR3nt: TGTGCCAGCAGCTTAGGCCTCCCGGCACCCCTCCACTTT

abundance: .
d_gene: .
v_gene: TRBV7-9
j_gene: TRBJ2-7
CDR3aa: CASSGLATPGYEQYF
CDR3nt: TGTGCCAGCAGCGGGCTAGCAACGCCGGGTTACGAGCAGTACTTC

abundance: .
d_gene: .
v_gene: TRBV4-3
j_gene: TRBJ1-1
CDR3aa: CASSQASGTEAFF
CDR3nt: TGCGCCAGCAGCCAAGCCTCGGGGACTGAAGCTTTCTTT

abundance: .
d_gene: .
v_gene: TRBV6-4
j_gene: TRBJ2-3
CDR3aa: CASSDGGADGTDTQYF
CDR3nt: TGTGCCAGCAGTGACGGTGGGGCAGATGGCACAGATACGCAGTATTTT

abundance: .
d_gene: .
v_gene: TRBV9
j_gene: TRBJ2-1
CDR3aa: CASSDTSYNEQFF
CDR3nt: TGTGCCAGCAGCGACACTAGCTACAATGAGCAGTTCTTC

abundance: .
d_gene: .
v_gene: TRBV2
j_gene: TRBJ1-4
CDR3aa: CASRTPGSFLDLFF
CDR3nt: TGTGCCAGCAGGACCCCGGGTTCCTTTTTAGACCTGTTTTTT

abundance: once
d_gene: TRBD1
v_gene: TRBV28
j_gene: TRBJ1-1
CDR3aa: CASSQRTGATEAFF
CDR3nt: TGTGCCAGCAGTCAACGGACAGGGGCCACTGAAGCTTTCTTT

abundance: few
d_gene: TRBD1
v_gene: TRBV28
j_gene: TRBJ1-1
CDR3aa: CASSARQGRTTEAFF
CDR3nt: TGTGCCAGCAGTGCCCGACAGGGGAGGACGACTGAAGCTTTCTTT

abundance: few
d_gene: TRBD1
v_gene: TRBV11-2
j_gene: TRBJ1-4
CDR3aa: CASSSGTGPLF
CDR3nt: TGTGCCAGCAGCTCCGGGACAGGGCCGCTTTTT

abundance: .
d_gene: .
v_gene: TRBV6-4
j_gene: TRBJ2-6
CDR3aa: CASSESLLSGANVLTF
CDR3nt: TGTGCCAGCAGTGAAAGCTTACTATCTGGGGCCAACGTCCTGACTTTC

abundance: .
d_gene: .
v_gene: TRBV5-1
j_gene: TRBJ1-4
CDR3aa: CASSLVVDEKLFF
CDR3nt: TGCGCCAGCAGCTTGGTTGTCGATGAAAAACTGTTTTTT

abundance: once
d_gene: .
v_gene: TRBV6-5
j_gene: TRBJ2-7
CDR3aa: CASRIQDSSYEQYF
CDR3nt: TGTGCCAGCAGAATTCAAGACAGCTCCTACGAGCAGTACTTC

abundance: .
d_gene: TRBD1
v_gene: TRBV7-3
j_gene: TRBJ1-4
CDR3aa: CASSITGGTNEKLFF
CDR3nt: TGTGCCAGCAGCATAACAGGGGGAACTAATGAAAAACTGTTTTTT

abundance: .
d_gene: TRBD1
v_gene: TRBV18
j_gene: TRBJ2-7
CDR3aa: CASSPGQGRAYEQYF
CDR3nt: TGTGCCAGCTCACCGGGACAGGGGAGGGCTTACGAGCAGTACTTC

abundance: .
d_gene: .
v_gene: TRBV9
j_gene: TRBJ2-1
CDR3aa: CASSVVGSVYNEQFF
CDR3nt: TGTGCCAGCAGCGTAGTTGGAAGCGTCTACAATGAGCAGTTCTTC

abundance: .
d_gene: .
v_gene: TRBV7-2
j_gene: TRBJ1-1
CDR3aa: CASSLDGPVRLNTEAFF
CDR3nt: TGTGCCAGCAGCTTAGATGGGCCAGTCCGGCTAAACACTGAAGCTTTCTTT

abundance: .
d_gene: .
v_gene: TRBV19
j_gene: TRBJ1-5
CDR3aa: CASSTAQVSNQPQHF
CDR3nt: TGTGCCAGTAGTACGGCACAGGTTAGCAATCAGCCCCAGCATTTT